This TCR beta chain was captured in a study of OX40 agonist ivuxolimab in advanced cancers. Some clones are missing from TCRdb's copy, which holds only in-frame ones; the method was immunoSEQ multiplex PCR. The table has around 100,000 clones, 80% to 95% seen once. The material sequenced was CD4+ or CD8+ T cells sorted from blood, taken in a trial of the OX40 agonist ivuxolimab. The receptor comes from an adult with an advanced solid tumor such as melanoma, head and neck, liver or kidney cancer.

CDR3 in amino acids: CASSNRVYNEQFF. The CDR3, as DNA: TGTGCCAGCAGCAACAGGGTCTACAATGAGCAGTTCTTC. V and J are TRBV5-6 and TRBJ2-1, with D possibly being TRBD1 (6 bases). Germline CDR1 reads SGHDT; CDR2 reads YYEEEE. V was cut by 4 bases and J by 3 bases, with 8 bases left in between. This CDR3 has 13 amino acids.